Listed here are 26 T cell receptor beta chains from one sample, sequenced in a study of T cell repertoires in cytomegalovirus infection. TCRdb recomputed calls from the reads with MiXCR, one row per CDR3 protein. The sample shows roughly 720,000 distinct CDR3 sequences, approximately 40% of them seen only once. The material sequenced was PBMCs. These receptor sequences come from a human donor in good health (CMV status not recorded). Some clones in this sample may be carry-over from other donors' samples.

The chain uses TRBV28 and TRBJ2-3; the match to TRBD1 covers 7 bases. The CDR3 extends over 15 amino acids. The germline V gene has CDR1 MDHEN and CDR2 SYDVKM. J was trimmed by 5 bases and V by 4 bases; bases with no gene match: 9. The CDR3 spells CASSSSRQGRDTQYF. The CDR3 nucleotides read TGTGCCAGCAGTTCCTCCCGACAGGGTCGAGATACGCAGTATTTT.

The CDR3 sequence: CSVEGSATRVDEQFF. The DNA of the CDR3 is TGCAGCGTTGAAGGTAGCGCGACTCGGGTAGATGAGCAGTTCTTC. V is TRBV29-1 and J is TRBJ2-1; D is possibly TRBD2 (5 bases). Germline loops: CDR1 SQVTM, CDR2 ANQGSEA. V was pared by 1 base and J by 8 bases, with 18 bases between. CDR3 length: 15 amino acids.

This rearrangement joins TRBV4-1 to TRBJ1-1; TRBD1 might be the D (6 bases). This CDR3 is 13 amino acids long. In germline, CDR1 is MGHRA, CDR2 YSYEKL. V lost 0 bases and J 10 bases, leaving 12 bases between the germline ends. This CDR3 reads CASSQEGGLGAFF. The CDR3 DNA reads TGCGCCAGCAGCCAAGAAGGGGGTCTGGGAGCTTTCTTT.

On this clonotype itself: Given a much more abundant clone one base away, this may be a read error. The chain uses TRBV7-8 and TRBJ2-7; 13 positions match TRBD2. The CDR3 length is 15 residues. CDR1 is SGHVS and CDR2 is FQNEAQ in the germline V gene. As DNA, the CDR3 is TGTGCCAGCAGCACCCGGACTAGCGGGAGTTACGTGCAGTACTTC. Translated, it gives CASSTRTSGSYVQYF.

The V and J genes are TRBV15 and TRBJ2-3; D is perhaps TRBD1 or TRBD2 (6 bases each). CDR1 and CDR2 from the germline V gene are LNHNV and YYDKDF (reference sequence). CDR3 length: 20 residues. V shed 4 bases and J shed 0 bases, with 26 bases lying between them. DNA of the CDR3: TGTGCCACCAGCACCCCGGTAGGGGGGCACGGAAGTTCTAGCACAGATACGCAGTATTTT. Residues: CATSTPVGGHGSSSTDTQYF.

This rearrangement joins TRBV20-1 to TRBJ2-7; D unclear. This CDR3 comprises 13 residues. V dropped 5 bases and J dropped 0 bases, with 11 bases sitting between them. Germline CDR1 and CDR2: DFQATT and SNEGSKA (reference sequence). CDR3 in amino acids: CSAGRHLSYEQYF. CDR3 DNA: TGCAGTGCTGGTCGTCACCTCTCCTACGAGCAGTACTTC.

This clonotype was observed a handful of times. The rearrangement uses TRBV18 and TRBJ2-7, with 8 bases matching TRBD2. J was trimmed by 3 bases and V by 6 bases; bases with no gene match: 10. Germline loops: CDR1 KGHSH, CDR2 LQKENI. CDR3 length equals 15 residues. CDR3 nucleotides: TGTGCCAGCTCCCCAGCCCGTCTAGCGGGCTACGAGCAGTACTTC. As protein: CASSPARLAGYEQYF.

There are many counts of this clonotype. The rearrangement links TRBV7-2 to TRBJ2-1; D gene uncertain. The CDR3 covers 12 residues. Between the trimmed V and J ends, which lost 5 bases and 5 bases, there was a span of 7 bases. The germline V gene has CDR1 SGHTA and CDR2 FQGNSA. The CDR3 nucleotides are TGTGCCAGCAGCGTTAGGGACAATGAGCAGTTCTTC. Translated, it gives CASSVRDNEQFF.

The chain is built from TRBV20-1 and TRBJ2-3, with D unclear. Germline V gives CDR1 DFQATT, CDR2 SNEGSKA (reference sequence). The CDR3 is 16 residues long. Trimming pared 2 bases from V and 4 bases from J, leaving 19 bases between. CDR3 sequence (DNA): TGCAGTGCTAGATGCCCCCCCGGTGTTTGCGCAGATACGCAGTATTTT. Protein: CSARCPPGVCADTQYF.

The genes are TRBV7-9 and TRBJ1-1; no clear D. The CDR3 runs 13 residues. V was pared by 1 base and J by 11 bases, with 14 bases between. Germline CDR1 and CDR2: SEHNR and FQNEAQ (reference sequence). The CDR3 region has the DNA TGTGCCAGCAGCTTAGGGGAGGGCGTTAGTGCTTTCTTT. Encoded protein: CASSLGEGVSAFF.

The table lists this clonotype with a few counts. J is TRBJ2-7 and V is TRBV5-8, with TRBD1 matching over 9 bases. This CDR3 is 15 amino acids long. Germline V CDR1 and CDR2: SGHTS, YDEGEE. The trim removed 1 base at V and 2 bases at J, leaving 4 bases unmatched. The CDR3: CASSLMGQGPYEQYF. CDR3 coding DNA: TGTGCCAGCAGCTTGATGGGACAGGGCCCCTACGAGCAGTACTTC.

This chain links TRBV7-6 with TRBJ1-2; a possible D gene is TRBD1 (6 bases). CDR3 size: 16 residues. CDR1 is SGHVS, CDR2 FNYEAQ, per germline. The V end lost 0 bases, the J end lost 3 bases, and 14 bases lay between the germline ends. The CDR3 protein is CASSLAVAGDDYGYTF. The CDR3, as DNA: TGTGCCAGCAGCTTAGCGGTAGCAGGGGACGACTATGGCTACACCTTC.

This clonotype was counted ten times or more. The DNA of the CDR3 is TGTGCCAGCAGTTTTGTCGGCAGGGGGTCTTATCAGCCCCAGCATTTT. It is translated as CASSFVGRGSYQPQHF. The chain recombines TRBV28 with TRBJ1-5; 7 nucleotides align to TRBD1. Germline lookup yields CDR1 MDHEN and CDR2 SYDVKM. The CDR3 is 16 residues long. Trimming at V came to 3 bases and at J to 5 bases, leaving 10 bases not matched to a gene. Based on the CDR3 plus reference TRBV28 and TRBJ1-5, the full variable domain is DVKVTQSSRYLVKRTGEKVFLECVQDMDHENMFWYRQDPGLGLRLIYFSYDVKMKEKGDIPEGYSVSREKKERFSLILESASTNQTSMYLCASSFVGRGSYQPQHFGDGTRLSIL.

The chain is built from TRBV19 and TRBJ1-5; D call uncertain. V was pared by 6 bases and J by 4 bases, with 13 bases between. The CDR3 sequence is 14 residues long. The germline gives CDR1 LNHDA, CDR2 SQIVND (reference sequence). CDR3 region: CASSPDGINQPQHF. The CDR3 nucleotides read TGTGCCAGTAGCCCGGACGGAATAAATCAGCCCCAGCATTTT.

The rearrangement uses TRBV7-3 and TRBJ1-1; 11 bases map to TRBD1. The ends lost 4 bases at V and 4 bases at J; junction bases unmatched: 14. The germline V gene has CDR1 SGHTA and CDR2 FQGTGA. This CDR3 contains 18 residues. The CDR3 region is CASSSTRTGGAGGTEAFF. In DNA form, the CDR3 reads TGTGCCAGCAGCTCCACCCGGACAGGGGGCGCGGGGGGCACTGAAGCTTTCTTT.

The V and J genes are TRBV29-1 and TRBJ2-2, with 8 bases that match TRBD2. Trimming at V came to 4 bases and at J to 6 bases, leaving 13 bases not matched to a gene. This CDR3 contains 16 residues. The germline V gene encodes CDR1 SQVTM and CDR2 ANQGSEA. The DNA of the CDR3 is TGCAGCGTTGTAAGCGGGAGCGGGAGCCTCGCCGGGGAGCTGTTTTTT. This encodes CSVVSGSGSLAGELFF.

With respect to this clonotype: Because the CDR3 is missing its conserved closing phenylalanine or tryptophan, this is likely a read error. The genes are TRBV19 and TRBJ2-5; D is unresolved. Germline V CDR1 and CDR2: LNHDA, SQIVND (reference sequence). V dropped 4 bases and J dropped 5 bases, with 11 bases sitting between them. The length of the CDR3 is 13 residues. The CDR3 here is CASSSLRSETQYL. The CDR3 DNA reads TGTGCCAGTAGTAGCCTTCGGTCTGAGACCCAGTACTTA.

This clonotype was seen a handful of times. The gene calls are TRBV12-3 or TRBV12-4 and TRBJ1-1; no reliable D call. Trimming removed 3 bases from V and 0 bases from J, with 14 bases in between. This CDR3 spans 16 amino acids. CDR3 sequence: CASSLDWPSMNTEAFF. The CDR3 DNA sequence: TGTGCCAGCAGTTTGGATTGGCCGTCCATGAACACTGAAGCTTTCTTT.

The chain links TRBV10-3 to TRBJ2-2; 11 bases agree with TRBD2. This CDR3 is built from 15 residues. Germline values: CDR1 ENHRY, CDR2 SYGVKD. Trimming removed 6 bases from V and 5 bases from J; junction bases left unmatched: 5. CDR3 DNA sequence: TGTGCCATCAGAACCGGGACTAGCGGTACCGGGGAGCTGTTTTTT. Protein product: CAIRTGTSGTGELFF.

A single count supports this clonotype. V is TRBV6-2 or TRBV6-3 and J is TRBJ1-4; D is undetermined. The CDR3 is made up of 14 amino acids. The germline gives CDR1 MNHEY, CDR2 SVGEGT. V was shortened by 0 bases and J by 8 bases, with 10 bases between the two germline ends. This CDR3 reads CASSYSSYGEKLFF. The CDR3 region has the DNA TGTGCCAGCAGTTACTCGAGTTACGGGGAAAAACTGTTTTTT.

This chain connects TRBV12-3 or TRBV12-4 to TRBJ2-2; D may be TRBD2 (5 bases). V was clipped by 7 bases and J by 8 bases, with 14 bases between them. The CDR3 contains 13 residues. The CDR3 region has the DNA TGTGCCAGCACTCTAGCCGGTCGGGGGGAGCTGTTTTTT. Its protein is CASTLAGRGELFF.

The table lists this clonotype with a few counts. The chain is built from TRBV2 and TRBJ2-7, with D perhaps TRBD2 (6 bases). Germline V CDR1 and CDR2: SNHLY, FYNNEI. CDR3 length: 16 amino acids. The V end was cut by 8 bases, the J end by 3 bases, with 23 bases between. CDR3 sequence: CASVGASDWEDYEQYF. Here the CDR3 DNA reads TGTGCCAGCGTAGGCGCTAGCGATTGGGAAGACTACGAGCAGTACTTC.

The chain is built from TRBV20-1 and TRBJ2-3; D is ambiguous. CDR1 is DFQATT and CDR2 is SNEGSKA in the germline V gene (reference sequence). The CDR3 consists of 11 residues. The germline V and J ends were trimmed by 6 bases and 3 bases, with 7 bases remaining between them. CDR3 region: CSAPQTDTQYF. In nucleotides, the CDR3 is TGCAGTGCCCCCCAAACAGATACGCAGTATTTT.

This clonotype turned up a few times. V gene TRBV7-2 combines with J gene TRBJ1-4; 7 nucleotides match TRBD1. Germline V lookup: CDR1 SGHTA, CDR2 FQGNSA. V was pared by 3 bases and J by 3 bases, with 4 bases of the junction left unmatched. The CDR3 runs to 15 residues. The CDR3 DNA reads TGTGCCAGCAGCTTTTCAGGGGGTTCTAATGAAAAACTGTTTTTT. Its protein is CASSFSGGSNEKLFF.

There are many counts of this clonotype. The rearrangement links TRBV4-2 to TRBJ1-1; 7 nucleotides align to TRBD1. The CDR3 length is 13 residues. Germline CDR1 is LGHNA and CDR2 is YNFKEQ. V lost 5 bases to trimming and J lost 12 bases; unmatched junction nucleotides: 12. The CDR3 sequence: CASSSRPGDRPFF. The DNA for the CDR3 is TGTGCCAGCAGCTCCCGACCGGGGGACAGACCTTTCTTT.

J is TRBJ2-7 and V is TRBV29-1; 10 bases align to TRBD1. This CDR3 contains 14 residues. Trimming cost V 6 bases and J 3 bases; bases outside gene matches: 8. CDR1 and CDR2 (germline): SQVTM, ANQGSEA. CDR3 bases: TGCAGCGTCGCCGGGACAGGGGCCTTCTACGAGCAGTACTTC. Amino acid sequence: CSVAGTGAFYEQYF.